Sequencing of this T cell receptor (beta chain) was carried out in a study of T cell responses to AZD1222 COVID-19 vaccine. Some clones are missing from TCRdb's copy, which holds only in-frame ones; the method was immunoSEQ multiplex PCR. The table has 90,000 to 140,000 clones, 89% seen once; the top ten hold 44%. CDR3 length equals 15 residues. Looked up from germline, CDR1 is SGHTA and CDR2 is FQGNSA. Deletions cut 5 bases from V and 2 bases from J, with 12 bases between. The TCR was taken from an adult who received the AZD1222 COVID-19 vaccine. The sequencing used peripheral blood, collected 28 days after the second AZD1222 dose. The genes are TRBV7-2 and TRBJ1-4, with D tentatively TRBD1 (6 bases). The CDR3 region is CASSSSRGTNEKLFF. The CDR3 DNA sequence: TGTGCCAGCAGCAGTAGTAGGGGGACTAATGAAAAACTGTTTTTT.